These T cell receptor beta chains were read from a single sample in a study of OX40 agonist ivuxolimab in advanced cancers. Clones were read by immunoSEQ multiplex PCR, and TCRdb kept only the in-frame ones, dropping some. Of some 64,000 clones listed, 87% were seen once; the top ten hold around 0.78%. The sequenced sample was CD4+ or CD8+ T cells sorted from blood, obtained in a trial of the OX40 agonist ivuxolimab. These receptor sequences come from an adult with an advanced solid tumor such as melanoma, head and neck, liver or kidney cancer. Both conserved end residues are part of each CDR3. Each record gives: D gene, clone size, J gene, V gene, CDR3 DNA, CDR3 protein. A D gene is named only where the DNA matches it firmly. The listing skips clone size in some rows; elsewhere it reads once, few, many or a size class.

D gene: TRBD2
clone size: NA
J gene: TRBJ2-2
V gene: TRBV5-1
CDR3 DNA: TGCGCCAGCAGCCCATTAGGGAGGGCGAGGGTCGGGGAGCTGTTTTTT
CDR3 protein: CASSPLGRARVGELFF

D gene: TRBD1
clone size: few
J gene: TRBJ1-1
V gene: TRBV9
CDR3 DNA: TGTGCCAGCAGCGTTACGGGACAGGGGAACACTGAAGCTTTCTTT
CDR3 protein: CASSVTGQGNTEAFF

D gene: NA
clone size: once
J gene: TRBJ1-1
V gene: TRBV5-6
CDR3 DNA: TGTGCCAGCAGCACCTCGGCATCTGACACTGAAGCTTTCTTT
CDR3 protein: CASSTSASDTEAFF

D gene: TRBD1
clone size: NA
J gene: TRBJ2-5
V gene: TRBV28
CDR3 DNA: TGTGCCAGCAGTACAGGGGGTAGCGAGACCCAGTACTTC
CDR3 protein: CASSTGGSETQYF

D gene: TRBD2
clone size: NA
J gene: TRBJ2-7
V gene: TRBV13
CDR3 DNA: TGTGCCAGCAGCTCCTTAGCGGGGGATTACGAGCAGTACTTC
CDR3 protein: CASSSLAGDYEQYF

D gene: NA
clone size: NA
J gene: TRBJ1-1
V gene: TRBV7-2
CDR3 DNA: TGTGCCAGCAGCTTCCAGGACAGTATGAACACTGAAGCTTTCTTT
CDR3 protein: CASSFQDSMNTEAFF

D gene: NA
clone size: NA
J gene: TRBJ2-2
V gene: TRBV7-3
CDR3 DNA: TGTGCCAGCAGCTTGAAAAGGGTTGGGGACACCGGGGAGCTGTTTTTT
CDR3 protein: CASSLKRVGDTGELFF

D gene: NA
clone size: NA
J gene: TRBJ2-2
V gene: TRBV1
CDR3 DNA: TGCACCAGCAGCCAAGACAGGGGATTGAACACCGGGGAGCTGTTTTTT
CDR3 protein: CTSSQDRGLNTGELFF

D gene: TRBD2
clone size: few
J gene: TRBJ2-7
V gene: TRBV5-1
CDR3 DNA: TGCGCCAGCAGCCCTCTAGCGGGGACTCCTGAGGAGCAGTACTTC
CDR3 protein: CASSPLAGTPEEQYF

D gene: TRBD2
clone size: few
J gene: TRBJ2-5
V gene: TRBV10-2
CDR3 DNA: TGCGCCACTTCCTCCGGGACTATCGGGGAGACCCAGTACTTC
CDR3 protein: CATSSGTIGETQYF

D gene: NA
clone size: NA
J gene: TRBJ2-1
V gene: TRBV7-3
CDR3 DNA: TGTGCCAGCAGCACCGGATACTACAATGAGCAGTTCTTC
CDR3 protein: CASSTGYYNEQFF

D gene: NA
clone size: once
J gene: TRBJ1-2
V gene: TRBV28
CDR3 DNA: TGTGCCAGCAGTAGAAGACAGGACGGCTACACCTTC
CDR3 protein: CASSRRQDGYTF

D gene: NA
clone size: few
J gene: TRBJ1-1
V gene: TRBV5-1
CDR3 DNA: TGCGCCAGCAGCTTGGAGGGAGGGGTGAACACTGAAGCTTTCTTT
CDR3 protein: CASSLEGGVNTEAFF

D gene: NA
clone size: NA
J gene: TRBJ2-5
V gene: TRBV7-2
CDR3 DNA: TGTGCCAGCAGCCGGGGGAACTATCAAGAGACCCAGTACTTC
CDR3 protein: CASSRGNYQETQYF

D gene: TRBD2
clone size: once
J gene: TRBJ2-3
V gene: TRBV5-1
CDR3 DNA: TGCGCCAGCAGCTTGGGGGCTAGCGGGAAGCCAGATACGCAGTATTTT
CDR3 protein: CASSLGASGKPDTQYF

D gene: NA
clone size: once
J gene: TRBJ2-7
V gene: TRBV30
CDR3 DNA: TGTGCCTGGAGTGCGTCCTCCTACGAGCAGTACTTC
CDR3 protein: CAWSASSYEQYF

D gene: NA
clone size: NA
J gene: TRBJ1-2
V gene: TRBV2
CDR3 DNA: TGTGCCAGCAGTGAAGCGGGAGGGGCCTATGGCTACACCTTC
CDR3 protein: CASSEAGGAYGYTF

D gene: NA
clone size: NA
J gene: TRBJ2-2
V gene: TRBV9
CDR3 DNA: TGTGCCAGCAGCCCCGTTAGCGCGAACACCGGGGAGCTGTTTTTT
CDR3 protein: CASSPVSANTGELFF

D gene: TRBD2
clone size: NA
J gene: TRBJ2-7
V gene: TRBV7-2
CDR3 DNA: TGTGCCAGCAGCTTGACTAGCGGGAGGCCTCCTAGGGAGCAGTACTTC
CDR3 protein: CASSLTSGRPPREQYF

D gene: TRBD2
clone size: NA
J gene: TRBJ2-2
V gene: TRBV7-8
CDR3 DNA: TGTGCCAGCAGCTTATTGACTAGCGGGAGCGGCGGGGAGCTGTTTTTT
CDR3 protein: CASSLLTSGSGGELFF

D gene: NA
clone size: once
J gene: TRBJ2-5
V gene: TRBV27
CDR3 DNA: TGTGCCAGCAGGAGTTGGGGGATGTCCCAAGAGACCCAGTACTTC
CDR3 protein: CASRSWGMSQETQYF

D gene: TRBD1
clone size: few
J gene: TRBJ2-2
V gene: TRBV10-2
CDR3 DNA: TGCGCCAGCAGCTCGACAGGGGCGGGCACCGGGGAGCTGTTTTTT
CDR3 protein: CASSSTGAGTGELFF

D gene: TRBD2
clone size: NA
J gene: TRBJ2-7
V gene: TRBV5-5
CDR3 DNA: TGTGCCAGCAGCCGGGGGACTAGTCAGACCTACGAGCAGTACTTC
CDR3 protein: CASSRGTSQTYEQYF

D gene: NA
clone size: NA
J gene: TRBJ1-4
V gene: TRBV9
CDR3 DNA: TGTGCCAGCAGCGTAGGGACTGAGGATGAAAAACTGTTTTTT
CDR3 protein: CASSVGTEDEKLFF

D gene: NA
clone size: NA
J gene: TRBJ1-2
V gene: TRBV5-5
CDR3 DNA: TGTGCCAGCAGCTTATCAACTTTAACAGGGAGCGGCTACACCTTC
CDR3 protein: CASSLSTLTGSGYTF

D gene: TRBD1
clone size: NA
J gene: TRBJ1-2
V gene: TRBV27
CDR3 DNA: TGTGCCAGCAGTTTCAGGACAGGGGGCGCCTATGGCTACACCTTC
CDR3 protein: CASSFRTGGAYGYTF

D gene: NA
clone size: NA
J gene: TRBJ2-2
V gene: TRBV30
CDR3 DNA: TGTGCCTGGCGCCGGGGGACCGGGGAGCTGTTTTTT
CDR3 protein: CAWRRGTGELFF

D gene: TRBD1
clone size: NA
J gene: TRBJ2-3
V gene: TRBV11-1
CDR3 DNA: TGTGCCAGCAGCACGTCGGGACAGGGGGAAGATACGCAGTATTTT
CDR3 protein: CASSTSGQGEDTQYF

D gene: NA
clone size: few
J gene: TRBJ1-2
V gene: TRBV10-3
CDR3 DNA: TGTGCCATCCGCGATGGGTATGGCTACACCTTC
CDR3 protein: CAIRDGYGYTF

D gene: NA
clone size: NA
J gene: TRBJ2-7
V gene: TRBV5-4
CDR3 DNA: TGTGCCAGCAGCTTGGGAATCGAGGGCGAGCAGTACTTC
CDR3 protein: CASSLGIEGEQYF

D gene: NA
clone size: NA
J gene: TRBJ1-3
V gene: TRBV7-8
CDR3 DNA: TGTGCCAGCAGCCAAAATAGAAACACCATATATTTT
CDR3 protein: CASSQNRNTIYF

D gene: TRBD1
clone size: NA
J gene: TRBJ1-4
V gene: TRBV2
CDR3 DNA: TGTGCCAGCAAACCGGGACAGAGGATGAAACTGTTTTTT
CDR3 protein: CASKPGQRMKLFF

D gene: TRBD1
clone size: NA
J gene: TRBJ2-1
V gene: TRBV19
CDR3 DNA: TGTGCCAGTAGTGCCACAGGGGGCCTCTACAATGAGCAGTTCTTC
CDR3 protein: CASSATGGLYNEQFF